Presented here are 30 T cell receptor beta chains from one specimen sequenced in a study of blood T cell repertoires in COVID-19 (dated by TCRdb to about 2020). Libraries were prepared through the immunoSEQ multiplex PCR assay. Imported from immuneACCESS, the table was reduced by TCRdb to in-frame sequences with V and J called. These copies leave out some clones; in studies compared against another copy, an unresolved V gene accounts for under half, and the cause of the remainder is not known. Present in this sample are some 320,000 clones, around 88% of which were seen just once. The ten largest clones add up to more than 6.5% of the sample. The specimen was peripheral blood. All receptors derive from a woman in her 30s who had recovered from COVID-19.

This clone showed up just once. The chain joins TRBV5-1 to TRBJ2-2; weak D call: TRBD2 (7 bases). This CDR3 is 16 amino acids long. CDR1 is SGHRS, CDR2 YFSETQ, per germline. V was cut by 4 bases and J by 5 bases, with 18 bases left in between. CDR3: CASSPGWEGGTGELFF. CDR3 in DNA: TGCGCCAGCAGCCCCGGGTGGGAGGGGGGTACCGGGGAGCTGTTTTTT.

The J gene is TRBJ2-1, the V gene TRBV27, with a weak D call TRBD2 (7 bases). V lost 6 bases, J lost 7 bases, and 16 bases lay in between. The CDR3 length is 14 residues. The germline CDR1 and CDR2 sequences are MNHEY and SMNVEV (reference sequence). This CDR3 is CASRRGGPGNEQFF. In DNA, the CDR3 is TGTGCCAGCAGGAGGGGGGGGCCGGGGAATGAGCAGTTCTTC.

The CDR3 region is CASSLGHYEQYF. DNA for the CDR3: TGTGCCAGCAGCCTGGGACATTACGAGCAGTACTTC. The rearrangement links TRBV16 to TRBJ2-7; D perhaps matches TRBD1 (6 bases). This CDR3 has 12 residues. The germline V and J ends were trimmed by 4 bases and 4 bases, with 8 bases remaining between them. Germline V gene sequence: CDR1 KGHSY, CDR2 FQNENV.

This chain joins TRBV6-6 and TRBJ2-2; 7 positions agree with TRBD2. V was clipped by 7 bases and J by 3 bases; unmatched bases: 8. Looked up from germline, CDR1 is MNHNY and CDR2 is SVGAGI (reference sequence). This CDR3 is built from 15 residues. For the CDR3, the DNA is TGTGCCAGCACATCGGGGGGTCTCTACACCGGGGAGCTGTTTTTT. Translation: CASTSGGLYTGELFF.

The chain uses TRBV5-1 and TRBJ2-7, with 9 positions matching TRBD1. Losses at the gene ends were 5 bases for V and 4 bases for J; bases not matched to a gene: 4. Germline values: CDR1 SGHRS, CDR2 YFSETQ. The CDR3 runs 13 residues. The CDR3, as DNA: TGCGCCAGCAGACAGGGGGCGCTTTACGAGCAGTACTTC. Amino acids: CASRQGALYEQYF.

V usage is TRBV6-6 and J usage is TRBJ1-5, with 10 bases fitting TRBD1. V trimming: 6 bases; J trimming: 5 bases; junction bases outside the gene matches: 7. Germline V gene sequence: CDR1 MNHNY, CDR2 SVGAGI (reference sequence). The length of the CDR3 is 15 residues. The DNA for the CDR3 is TGTGCCAGCAGGTATTGGGACAGGGGCGATCAGCCCCAGCATTTT. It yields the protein CASRYWDRGDQPQHF.

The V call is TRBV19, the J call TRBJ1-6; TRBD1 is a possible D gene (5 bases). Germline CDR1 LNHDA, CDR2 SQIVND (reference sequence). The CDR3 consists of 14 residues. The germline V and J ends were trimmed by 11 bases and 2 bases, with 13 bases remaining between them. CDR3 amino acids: CASKGVPYNSPLHF. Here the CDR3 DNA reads TGTGCCTCCAAAGGGGTACCCTATAATTCACCCCTCCACTTT.

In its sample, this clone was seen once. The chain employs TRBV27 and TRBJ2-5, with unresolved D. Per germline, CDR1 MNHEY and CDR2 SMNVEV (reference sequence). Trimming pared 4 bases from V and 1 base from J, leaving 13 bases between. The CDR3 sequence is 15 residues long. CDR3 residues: CASSSMGQAQETQYF. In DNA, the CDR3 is TGTGCCAGCAGTTCAATGGGCCAAGCCCAAGAGACCCAGTACTTC.

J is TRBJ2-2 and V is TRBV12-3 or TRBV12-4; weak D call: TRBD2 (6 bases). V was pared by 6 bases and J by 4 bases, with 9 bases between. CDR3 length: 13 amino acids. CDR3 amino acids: CASSHGSTGELFF. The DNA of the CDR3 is TGTGCCAGCAGCCACGGGAGCACCGGGGAGCTGTTTTTT.

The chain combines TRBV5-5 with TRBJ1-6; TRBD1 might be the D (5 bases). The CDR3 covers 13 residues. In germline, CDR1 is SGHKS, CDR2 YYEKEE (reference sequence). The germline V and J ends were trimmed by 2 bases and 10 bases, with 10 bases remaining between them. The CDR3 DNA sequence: TGTGCCAGCAGCTTAGGTGCAGGGTCACCCCTCCACTTT. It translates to CASSLGAGSPLHF.

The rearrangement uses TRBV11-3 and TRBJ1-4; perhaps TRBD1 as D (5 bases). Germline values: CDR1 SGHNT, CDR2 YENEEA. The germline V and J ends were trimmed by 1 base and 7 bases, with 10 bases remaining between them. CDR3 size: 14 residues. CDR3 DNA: TGTGCCAGCAGCTTAGCAGGGTTGAGTGAAAAACTGTTTTTT. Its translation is CASSLAGLSEKLFF.

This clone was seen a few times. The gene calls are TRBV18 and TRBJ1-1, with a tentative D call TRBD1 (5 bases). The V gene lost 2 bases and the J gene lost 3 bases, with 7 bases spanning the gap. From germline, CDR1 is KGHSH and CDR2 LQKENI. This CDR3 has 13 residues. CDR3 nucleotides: TGTGCCAGCTCACCAACCAGGGACACTGAAGCTTTCTTT. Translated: CASSPTRDTEAFF. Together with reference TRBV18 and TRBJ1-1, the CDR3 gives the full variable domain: NAGVMQNPRHLVRRRGQEARLRCSPMKGHSHVYWYRQLPEEGLKFMVYLQKENIIDESGMPKERFSAEFPKEGPSILRIQQVVRGDSAAYFCASSPTRDTEAFFGQGTRLTVV.

CDR3: CASSAGGTEAFF. In nucleotides, the CDR3 is TGTGCCAGCAGCGCCGGGGGCACTGAAGCTTTCTTT. The chain carries TRBV27 and TRBJ1-1, with a possible D match to TRBD1 (5 bases). V was shortened by 6 bases and J by 4 bases, with 9 bases between the two germline ends. Germline CDR1 reads MNHEY; CDR2 reads SMNVEV (reference sequence). CDR3 length equals 12 residues.

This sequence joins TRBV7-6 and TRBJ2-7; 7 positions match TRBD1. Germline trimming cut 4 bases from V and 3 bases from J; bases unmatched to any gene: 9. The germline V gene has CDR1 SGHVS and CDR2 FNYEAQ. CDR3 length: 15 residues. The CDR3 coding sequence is TGTGCCAGCAGCTCCGCCTCTGGACAGGTCTACGAGCAGTACTTC. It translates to CASSSASGQVYEQYF.

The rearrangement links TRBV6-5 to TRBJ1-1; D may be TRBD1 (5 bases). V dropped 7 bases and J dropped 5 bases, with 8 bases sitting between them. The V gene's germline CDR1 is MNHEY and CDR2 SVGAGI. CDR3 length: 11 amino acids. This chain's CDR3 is CASKGETEAFF. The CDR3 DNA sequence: TGTGCCAGCAAAGGGGAAACTGAAGCTTTCTTT.

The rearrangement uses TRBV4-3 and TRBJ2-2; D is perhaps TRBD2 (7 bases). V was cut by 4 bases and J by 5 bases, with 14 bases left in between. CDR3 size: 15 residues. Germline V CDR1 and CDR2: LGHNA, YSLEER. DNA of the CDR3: TGCGCCAGCAGCCCCCTCGGGGGGCTAACCGGGGAGCTGTTTTTT. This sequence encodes CASSPLGGLTGELFF.

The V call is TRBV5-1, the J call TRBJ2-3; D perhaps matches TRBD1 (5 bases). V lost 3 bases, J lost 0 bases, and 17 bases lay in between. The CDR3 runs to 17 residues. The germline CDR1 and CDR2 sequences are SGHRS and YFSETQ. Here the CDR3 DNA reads TGCGCCAGCAGCTCCACCGGCAGGGCCCCGAGCACAGATACGCAGTATTTT. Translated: CASSSTGRAPSTDTQYF.

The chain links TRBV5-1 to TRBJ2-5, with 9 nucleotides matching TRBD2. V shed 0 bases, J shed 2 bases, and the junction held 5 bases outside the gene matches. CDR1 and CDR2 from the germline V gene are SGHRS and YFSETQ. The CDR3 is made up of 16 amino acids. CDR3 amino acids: CASSLEASGTQETQYF. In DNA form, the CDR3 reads TGCGCCAGCAGCTTGGAGGCTAGCGGGACACAAGAGACCCAGTACTTC.

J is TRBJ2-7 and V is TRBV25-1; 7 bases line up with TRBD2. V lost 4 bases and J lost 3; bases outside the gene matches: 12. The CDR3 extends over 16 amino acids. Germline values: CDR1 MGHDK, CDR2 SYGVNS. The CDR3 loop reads CASSAISTGLSYEQYF. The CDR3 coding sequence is TGTGCCAGCAGTGCAATTTCGACGGGACTAAGCTACGAGCAGTACTTC.

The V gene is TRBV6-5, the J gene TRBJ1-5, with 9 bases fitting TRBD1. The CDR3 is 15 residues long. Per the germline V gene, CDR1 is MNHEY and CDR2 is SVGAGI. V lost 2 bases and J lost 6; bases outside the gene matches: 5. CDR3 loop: CASSYRGQGAQPQHF. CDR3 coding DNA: TGTGCCAGCAGTTACAGGGGACAGGGTGCTCAGCCCCAGCATTTT.

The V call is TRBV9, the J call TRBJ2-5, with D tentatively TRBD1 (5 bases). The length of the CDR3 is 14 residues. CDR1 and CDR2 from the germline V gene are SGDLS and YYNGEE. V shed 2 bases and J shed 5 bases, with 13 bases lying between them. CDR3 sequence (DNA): TGTGCCAGCAGCGTCCAGGGTTTAGGGGAGACCCAGTACTTC. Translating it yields CASSVQGLGETQYF.

The CDR3 nucleotides are TGTGCCAGCATTCTGGAGTCCTACGAGCAGTACTTC. This encodes CASILESYEQYF. The chain links TRBV6-5 to TRBJ2-7; no firm D call. CDR1 is MNHEY, CDR2 SVGAGI, per germline. CDR3 length equals 12 residues. Trimming shortened V by 7 bases and J by 1 base, and 8 bases separated the two germline ends.

The CDR3 reads CASSERGGEGEAFF. The DNA of the CDR3 is TGTGCCAGCAGTGAAAGGGGAGGAGAGGGTGAAGCTTTCTTT. The V call is TRBV6-1, the J call TRBJ1-1; D is possibly TRBD1 (5 bases). The germline CDR1 and CDR2 sequences are MNHNS and SASEGT. Trimming pared 2 bases from V and 7 bases from J, leaving 14 bases between. This CDR3 has 14 residues.

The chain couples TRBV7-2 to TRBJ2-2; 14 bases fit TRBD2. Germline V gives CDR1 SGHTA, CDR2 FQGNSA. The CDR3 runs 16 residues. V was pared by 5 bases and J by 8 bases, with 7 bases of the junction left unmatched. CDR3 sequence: CASSLRLAGGPGELFF. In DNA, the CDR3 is TGTGCCAGCAGCCTCCGACTAGCGGGGGGGCCGGGGGAGCTGTTTTTT.

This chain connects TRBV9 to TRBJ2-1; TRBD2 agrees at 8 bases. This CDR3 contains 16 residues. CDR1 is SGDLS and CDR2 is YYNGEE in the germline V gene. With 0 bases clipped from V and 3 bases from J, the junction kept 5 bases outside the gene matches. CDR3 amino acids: CASSVDSSGLYNEQFF. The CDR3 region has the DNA TGTGCCAGCAGCGTAGACTCTAGCGGGCTCTACAATGAGCAGTTCTTC. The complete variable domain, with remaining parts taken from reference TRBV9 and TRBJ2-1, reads DSGVTQTPKHLITATGQRVTLRCSPRSGDLSVYWYQQSLDQGLQFLIQYYNGEERAKGNILERFSAQQFPDLHSELNLSSLELGDSALYFCASSVDSSGLYNEQFFGPGTRLTVL.

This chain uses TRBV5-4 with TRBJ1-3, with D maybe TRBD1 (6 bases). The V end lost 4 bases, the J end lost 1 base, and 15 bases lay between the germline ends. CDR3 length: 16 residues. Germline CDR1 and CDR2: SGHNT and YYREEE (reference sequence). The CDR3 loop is CASSPQGIGSGNTIYF. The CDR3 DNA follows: TGTGCCAGCAGCCCACAGGGAATAGGGTCTGGAAACACCATATATTTT.

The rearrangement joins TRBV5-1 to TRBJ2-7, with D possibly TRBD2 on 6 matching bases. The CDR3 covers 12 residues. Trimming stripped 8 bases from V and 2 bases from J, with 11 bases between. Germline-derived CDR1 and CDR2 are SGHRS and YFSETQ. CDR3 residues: CARWGVTYEQYF. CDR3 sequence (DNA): TGCGCCAGGTGGGGGGTGACCTACGAGCAGTACTTC.

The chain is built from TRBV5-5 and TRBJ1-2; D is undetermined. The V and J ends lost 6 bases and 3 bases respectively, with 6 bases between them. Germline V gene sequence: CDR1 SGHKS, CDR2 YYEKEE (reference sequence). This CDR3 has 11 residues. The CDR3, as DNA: TGTGCCAGCAACCGGGACTATGGCTACACCTTC. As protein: CASNRDYGYTF.

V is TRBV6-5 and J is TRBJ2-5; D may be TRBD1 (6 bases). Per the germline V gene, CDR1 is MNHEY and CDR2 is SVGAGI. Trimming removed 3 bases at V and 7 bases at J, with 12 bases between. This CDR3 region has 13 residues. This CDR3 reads CASSYQGLATQYF. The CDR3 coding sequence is TGTGCCAGCAGTTATCAGGGGCTGGCGACCCAGTACTTC.

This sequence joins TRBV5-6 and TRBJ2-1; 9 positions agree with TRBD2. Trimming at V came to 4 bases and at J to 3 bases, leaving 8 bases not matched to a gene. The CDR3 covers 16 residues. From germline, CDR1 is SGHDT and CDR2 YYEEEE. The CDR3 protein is CASSLLAGDYYNEQFF. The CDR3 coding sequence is TGTGCCAGCAGCCTTTTAGCGGGGGACTACTACAATGAGCAGTTCTTC.